This T cell receptor (delta chain) appears in the sequencing data of a study of Vδ1+ human thymocytes. RNA was extracted from the cells and then reverse transcribed. CDR3 amplicons came from multiplex PCR with pooled V-gene forward and constant-region reverse primers. TCRdb reanalyzed the multiplex PCR reads using CATT. The data contain approximately 58,000 delta-chain clones, over 13% of them singletons. Broader study findings: In the thymus, TRG and TRD repertoires looked highly polyclonal with Gaussian CDR3 lengths. Donors shared many TRG clonotypes but few TRD clonotypes. Despite high sort purity, roughly 19% of thymic T cell receptor delta sequences were Vdelta2.

CDR3 length: 16 residues. V shed 2 bases and J shed 0 bases, with 13 bases lying between them. Germline assignment: CDR1 TSWWSYY and CDR2 QGS. Worth noting for this clone: The target antigen is unknown.

After alphabeta T cell depletion, CD3+ Vdelta1+ Vdelta2- thymocytes were sorted. Purity of the sorted Vdelta1+ thymocytes ranged from 98% to 99.6%. The receptor was derived from a girl under three years old who had congenital heart surgery. The rearrangement links TRDV1 to TRDJ1, with D hard to call. Sequencing used Vdelta1+ gamma-delta thymocytes from the thymus. The subset: FACS-sorted CD3+ TCRalphabeta- TCRVdelta1+ TCRVdelta2- thymocytes. The CDR3 protein is CALGEAFRHYTDKLIF. DNA for the CDR3: TGTGCTCTTGGGGAAGCTTTTCGCCATTACACCGATAAACTCATCTTT.